This passage covers 15 T cell receptor beta chains from one sample sequenced in a study of cytotoxic CD8 clonotypes in ibrutinib-treated CLL (dated by TCRdb to about 2021). This specimen's time point label, per the study, means: eleven to twelve months on ibrutinib. Library creation used the immunoSEQ multiplex PCR assay. Held by TCRdb, this immuneACCESS table contains in-frame sequences only and omits some clones. Under half of the omission traces to an unresolved V gene where checked; the cause of the rest is unknown. The sample data list some 150,000 clones, and about 79% of these were observed just once. Together, the top ten hold roughly 13% of the sample. Sequences were derived from PBMCs, sampled after 12 months of ibrutinib treatment. All receptors come from a human donor with chronic lymphocytic leukemia.

CDR3 nucleotide sequence: TGTGCCAGCAGCTTAGGTCCACGGCGGAGCTATGGCTACACCTTC. This codes for CASSLGPRRSYGYTF. The V and J genes are TRBV7-2 and TRBJ1-2; D gene uncertain. V was clipped by 1 base and J by 4 bases, with 13 bases between them. This CDR3 is built from 15 residues. Germline-derived CDR1 and CDR2 are SGHTA and FQGNSA.

The chain carries TRBV6-5 and TRBJ1-2; D gene ambiguous. The germline gives CDR1 MNHEY, CDR2 SVGAGI. There are 12 residues in the CDR3. V was shortened by 2 bases and J by 8 bases, with 9 bases between the two germline ends. The CDR3 protein is CASSYGTGGYTF. CDR3 nucleotide sequence: TGTGCCAGCAGTTACGGAACCGGGGGCTACACCTTC.

This chain joins TRBV9 and TRBJ2-3, with a weak D call TRBD2 (7 bases). Germline CDR1 reads SGDLS; CDR2 reads YYNGEE. The CDR3 loop spans 15 amino acids. V was clipped by 1 base and J by 3 bases, with 12 bases between them. The CDR3 DNA is TGTGCCAGCAGCGTATTGGGGGGGCGGACAGATACGCAGTATTTT. Amino acids: CASSVLGGRTDTQYF.

The chain has TRBV6-5 and TRBJ1-5; possible D gene TRBD1, 6 bases. Germline values: CDR1 MNHEY, CDR2 SVGAGI. Trimming left V 6 bases short and J 1 base short, with 10 bases between. CDR3 length: 14 residues. The CDR3 is CASRGGGSNQPQHF. In nucleotides, the CDR3 is TGTGCCAGCAGGGGAGGGGGAAGCAATCAGCCCCAGCATTTT.

The V call is TRBV27, the J call TRBJ1-5; 7 bases match TRBD1. Trimming took 3 bases from V and 2 from J; bases not matched to a gene: 16. This CDR3 is 19 amino acids long. CDR1 MNHEY and CDR2 SMNVEV come from the germline V gene (reference sequence). In DNA form, the CDR3 reads TGTGCCAGCAGTTTGAAAGGGACAGCTCGAACCCCTGGCAATCAGCCCCAGCATTTT. Translated, it gives CASSLKGTARTPGNQPQHF.

This clone came up a few times. The chain carries TRBV2 and TRBJ1-5; weak D call: TRBD1 (6 bases). This CDR3 contains 14 residues. The germline gives CDR1 SNHLY, CDR2 FYNNEI. V lost 1 base and J 2 bases, leaving 6 bases between the germline ends. The CDR3 protein is CASSEGQGNQPQHF. The DNA of the CDR3 is TGTGCCAGCAGTGAAGGACAGGGCAATCAGCCCCAGCATTTT.

This clone occurred a few times. The genes are TRBV7-9 and TRBJ2-2; 11 nucleotides line up with TRBD2. This CDR3 spans 15 amino acids. V lost 1 base, J lost 7 bases, and 2 bases stayed unmatched. Germline V gene data show CDR1 as SEHNR and CDR2 as FQNEAQ (reference sequence). This CDR3 is CASSLVLAGGGELFF. The DNA for the CDR3 is TGTGCCAGCAGCTTAGTTCTAGCGGGAGGCGGGGAGCTGTTTTTT. The full variable domain, in which reference TRBV7-9 and TRBJ2-2 provide the parts outside the CDR3, is DTGVSQNPRHKITKRGQNVTFRCDPISEHNRLYWYRQTLGQGPEFLTYFQNEAQLEKSRLLSDRFSAERPKGSFSTLEIQRTEQGDSAMYLCASSLVLAGGGELFFGEGSRLTVL.

The chain carries TRBV29-1 and TRBJ2-3; maybe TRBD2 (5 bases). Trimming took off 6 bases at V and 2 bases at J, with 15 bases between the two ends. The CDR3 has 14 amino acids. Germline V gene data show CDR1 as SQVTM and CDR2 as ANQGSEA. In DNA form, the CDR3 reads TGCAGCGTAATGTTGGCGGGCTCCACAGATACGCAGTATTTT. This gives the protein CSVMLAGSTDTQYF.

This rearrangement joins TRBV7-9 to TRBJ2-7, with a tentative D call TRBD1 (5 bases). CDR3 size: 14 residues. The germline gives CDR1 SEHNR, CDR2 FQNEAQ (reference sequence). V dropped 3 bases and J dropped 4 bases, with 13 bases sitting between them. CDR3 DNA: TGTGCCAGCAGCTTGGGGCAGGGTGGTTACGAGCAGTACTTC. Protein sequence: CASSLGQGGYEQYF.

The chain recombines TRBV5-4 with TRBJ2-2; 16 bases map to TRBD2. The germline V gene encodes CDR1 SGHNT and CDR2 YYREEE (reference sequence). This CDR3 spans 20 amino acids. The J segment lost 1 base and the V segment lost 3 bases, leaving 9 bases of the junction unmatched. Here the CDR3 DNA reads TGTGCCAGCAGCTCGGGACTAGCGGGAGGGCTAGTAATGAACACCGGGGAGCTGTTTTTT. Amino acid sequence: CASSSGLAGGLVMNTGELFF. The complete variable domain, with remaining parts taken from reference TRBV5-4 and TRBJ2-2, reads ETGVTQSPTHLIKTRGQQVTLRCSSQSGHNTVSWYQQALGQGPQFIFQYYREEENGRGNFPPRFSGLQFPNYSSELNVNALELDDSALYLCASSSGLAGGLVMNTGELFFGEGSRLTVL.

This clone was counted only a few times. This CDR3 is CASSQRTAYGYTF. The CDR3 DNA is TGCGCCAGCAGCCAACGGACAGCCTATGGCTACACCTTC. V is TRBV4-1 and J is TRBJ1-2; the D gene is possibly TRBD1 (6 bases). The CDR3 extends over 13 amino acids. Per germline, CDR1 MGHRA and CDR2 YSYEKL. The germline V and J ends were trimmed by 2 bases and 4 bases, with 8 bases remaining between them.

The chain is built from TRBV9 and TRBJ2-5; TRBD1 aligns across 7 bases. V gave up 2 bases and J gave up 2 bases; unmatched junction bases: 9. Germline V gives CDR1 SGDLS, CDR2 YYNGEE. This CDR3 spans 16 amino acids. In nucleotides, the CDR3 is TGTGCCAGCAGCGTCGGGACAGCGCTCTTTCAAGAGACCCAGTACTTC. Its translation is CASSVGTALFQETQYF. Supplemented by reference TRBV9 and TRBJ2-5, the full variable domain reads DSGVTQTPKHLITATGQRVTLRCSPRSGDLSVYWYQQSLDQGLQFLIQYYNGEERAKGNILERFSAQQFPDLHSELNLSSLELGDSALYFCASSVGTALFQETQYFGPGTRLLVL.

The sample holds a few counts of this clone. V usage is TRBV29-1 and J usage is TRBJ1-2; no clear D. CDR3 size: 11 residues. The germline CDR1 and CDR2 sequences are SQVTM and ANQGSEA. The V and J ends lost 1 base and 0 bases respectively, with 0 bases between them. The CDR3 nucleotides read TGCAGCGTTGAAGCTAACTATGGCTACACCTTC. As protein: CSVEANYGYTF.

J is TRBJ2-2 and V is TRBV9; 14 nucleotides line up with TRBD2. In germline, CDR1 is SGDLS, CDR2 YYNGEE. CDR3 length: 17 residues. V was clipped by 0 bases and J by 4 bases; unmatched bases: 2. CDR3 coding DNA: TGTGCCAGCAGCGTAGGGACTAGCGGGAGGATCACCGGGGAGCTGTTTTTT. It codes for CASSVGTSGRITGELFF. Supplemented by reference TRBV9 and TRBJ2-2, the full variable domain reads DSGVTQTPKHLITATGQRVTLRCSPRSGDLSVYWYQQSLDQGLQFLIQYYNGEERAKGNILERFSAQQFPDLHSELNLSSLELGDSALYFCASSVGTSGRITGELFFGEGSRLTVL.

This clone was counted once. The genes are TRBV21-1 and TRBJ2-1; no check of the table's D call, TRBD2, against the DNA was made. TRBV21-1 is described as a pseudogene. The CDR3 is 14 amino acids. CDR3 bases: TGTGCCAGCACCGGACTAGCGGGAGGCAATGAGCAGTTCTTC. The encoded protein is CASTGLAGGNEQFF.